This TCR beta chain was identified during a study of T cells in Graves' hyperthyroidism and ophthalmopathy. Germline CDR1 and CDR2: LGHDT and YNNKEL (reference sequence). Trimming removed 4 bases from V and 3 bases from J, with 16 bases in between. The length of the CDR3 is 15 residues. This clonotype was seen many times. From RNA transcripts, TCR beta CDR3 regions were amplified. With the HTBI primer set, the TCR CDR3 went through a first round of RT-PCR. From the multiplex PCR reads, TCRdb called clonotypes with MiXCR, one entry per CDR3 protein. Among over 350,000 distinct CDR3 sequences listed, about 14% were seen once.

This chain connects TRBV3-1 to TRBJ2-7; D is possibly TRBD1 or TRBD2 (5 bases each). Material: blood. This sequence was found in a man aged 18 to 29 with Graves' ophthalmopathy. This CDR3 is CASSPGIGVVYEQYF. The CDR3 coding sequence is TGTGCCAGCAGCCCCGGGATAGGGGTCGTCTACGAGCAGTACTTC.